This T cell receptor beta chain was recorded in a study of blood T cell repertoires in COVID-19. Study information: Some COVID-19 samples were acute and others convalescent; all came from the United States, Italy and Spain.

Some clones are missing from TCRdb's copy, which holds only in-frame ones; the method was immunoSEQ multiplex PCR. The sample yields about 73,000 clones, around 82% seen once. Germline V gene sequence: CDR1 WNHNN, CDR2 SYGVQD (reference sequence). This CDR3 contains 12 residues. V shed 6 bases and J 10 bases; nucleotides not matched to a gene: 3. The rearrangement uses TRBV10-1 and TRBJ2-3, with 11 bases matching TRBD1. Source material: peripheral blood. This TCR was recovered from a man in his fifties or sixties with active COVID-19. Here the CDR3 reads CASSLGQGAQYF. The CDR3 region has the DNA TGCGCCAGCAGCCTGGGACAGGGGGCGCAGTATTTT.